The next 9 T cell receptor beta chains were all read from a single sample in a study of blood T cell repertoires in COVID-19. Sequencing was performed with immunoSEQ multiplex PCR; in TCRdb, only in-frame clones are kept and a portion is missing. The sample holds over 120,000 clones, about 85% seen once. Sample: peripheral blood. The receptors shown here come from a human donor with acute or convalescent COVID-19. The donor label of this sample is uncertain.

There are a few counts of this clone. V is TRBV10-3 and J is TRBJ1-2; the match to TRBD1 covers 10 bases. CDR1 and CDR2 (germline): ENHRY, SYGVKD. V shed 5 bases and J 4 bases; nucleotides not matched to a gene: 4. CDR3 length: 14 residues. The CDR3 DNA follows: TGTGCCATCAGTAAGACAGGGGGCACCTATGGCTACACCTTC. It specifies CAISKTGGTYGYTF.

This chain uses TRBV27 with TRBJ2-3; the match to TRBD2 covers 9 bases. This CDR3 is 19 amino acids long. CDR1 is MNHEY, CDR2 SMNVEV, per germline (reference sequence). V shed 2 bases, J shed 7 bases, and the junction held 19 bases outside the gene matches. CDR3 DNA sequence: TGTGCCAGCAGTTTAGCGGGAGGGCCTACGACCCAACTTAGGCATACGCAGTATTTT. Translating it yields CASSLAGGPTTQLRHTQYF.

This clone has just one count. The chain joins TRBV28 to TRBJ1-2; 7 nucleotides line up with TRBD1. The CDR3 length is 17 residues. The V gene's germline CDR1 is MDHEN and CDR2 SYDVKM. V shed 5 bases and J 5 bases; nucleotides not matched to a gene: 17. The CDR3 spells CASSASRLGTGEYGYTF. CDR3 in DNA: TGTGCCAGCAGTGCCTCCCGTCTTGGTACAGGGGAATATGGCTACACCTTC.

The rearrangement links TRBV14 to TRBJ1-1; D gene unclear. V was trimmed by 4 bases and J by 0 bases, leaving 12 bases between them. The CDR3 loop spans 15 amino acids. Germline values: CDR1 SGHDN, CDR2 FVKESK. The CDR3 sequence: CASSLLFGMNTEAFF. CDR3 bases: TGTGCCAGCAGCCTCTTATTTGGCATGAACACTGAAGCTTTCTTT.

The rearrangement uses TRBV20-1 and TRBJ1-6; D might be TRBD1 (6 bases). Trimming left V 3 bases short and J 7 bases short, with 16 bases between. The CDR3 is 15 residues long. The germline V gene encodes CDR1 DFQATT and CDR2 SNEGSKA (reference sequence). The CDR3: CSASMGQGKNSPLHF. As DNA, the CDR3 is TGCAGTGCTAGTATGGGGCAGGGGAAAAATTCACCCCTCCACTTT.

This clone was counted once. The rearrangement uses TRBV7-3 and TRBJ1-3, with a weak D call TRBD1 (6 bases). Trimming took 5 bases from V and 4 from J, leaving 9 bases between them. CDR1 and CDR2 (germline): SGHTA, FQGTGA. CDR3 length: 13 amino acids. CDR3 loop: CASSRQGGNTIYF. The CDR3 coding sequence is TGTGCCAGCAGCCGCCAGGGGGGAAACACCATATATTTT.

This clone was picked up one time. J is TRBJ1-2 and V is TRBV2, with D tentatively TRBD1 (6 bases). V lost 7 bases to trimming and J lost 5 bases, with 17 bases between them. Per the germline V gene, CDR1 is SNHLY and CDR2 is FYNNEI. This CDR3 contains 14 residues. In DNA form, the CDR3 reads TGTGCCAGCATAGTAGGGAAGGGGGTTTATGGCTACACCTTC. Amino acid sequence: CASIVGKGVYGYTF.

This chain links TRBV10-3 with TRBJ2-1, with TRBD2 matching over 9 bases. V was pared by 4 bases and J by 2 bases, with 6 bases of the junction left unmatched. From germline, CDR1 is ENHRY and CDR2 SYGVKD. This CDR3 has 16 residues. The CDR3 sequence is CAISGIAGDAYNEQFF. The CDR3 nucleotides are TGTGCCATCAGTGGGATAGCGGGAGACGCCTACAATGAGCAGTTCTTC.

This chain uses TRBV4-1 with TRBJ2-5; 10 bases align to TRBD2. With V trimmed by 4 bases and J by 2 bases, 10 bases remained unmatched. CDR1 is MGHRA and CDR2 is YSYEKL in the germline V gene. CDR3 length: 17 amino acids. This CDR3 reads CASSPFSSGGHQETQYF. The CDR3, as DNA: TGCGCCAGCAGCCCCTTCTCTAGCGGGGGCCATCAAGAGACCCAGTACTTC.